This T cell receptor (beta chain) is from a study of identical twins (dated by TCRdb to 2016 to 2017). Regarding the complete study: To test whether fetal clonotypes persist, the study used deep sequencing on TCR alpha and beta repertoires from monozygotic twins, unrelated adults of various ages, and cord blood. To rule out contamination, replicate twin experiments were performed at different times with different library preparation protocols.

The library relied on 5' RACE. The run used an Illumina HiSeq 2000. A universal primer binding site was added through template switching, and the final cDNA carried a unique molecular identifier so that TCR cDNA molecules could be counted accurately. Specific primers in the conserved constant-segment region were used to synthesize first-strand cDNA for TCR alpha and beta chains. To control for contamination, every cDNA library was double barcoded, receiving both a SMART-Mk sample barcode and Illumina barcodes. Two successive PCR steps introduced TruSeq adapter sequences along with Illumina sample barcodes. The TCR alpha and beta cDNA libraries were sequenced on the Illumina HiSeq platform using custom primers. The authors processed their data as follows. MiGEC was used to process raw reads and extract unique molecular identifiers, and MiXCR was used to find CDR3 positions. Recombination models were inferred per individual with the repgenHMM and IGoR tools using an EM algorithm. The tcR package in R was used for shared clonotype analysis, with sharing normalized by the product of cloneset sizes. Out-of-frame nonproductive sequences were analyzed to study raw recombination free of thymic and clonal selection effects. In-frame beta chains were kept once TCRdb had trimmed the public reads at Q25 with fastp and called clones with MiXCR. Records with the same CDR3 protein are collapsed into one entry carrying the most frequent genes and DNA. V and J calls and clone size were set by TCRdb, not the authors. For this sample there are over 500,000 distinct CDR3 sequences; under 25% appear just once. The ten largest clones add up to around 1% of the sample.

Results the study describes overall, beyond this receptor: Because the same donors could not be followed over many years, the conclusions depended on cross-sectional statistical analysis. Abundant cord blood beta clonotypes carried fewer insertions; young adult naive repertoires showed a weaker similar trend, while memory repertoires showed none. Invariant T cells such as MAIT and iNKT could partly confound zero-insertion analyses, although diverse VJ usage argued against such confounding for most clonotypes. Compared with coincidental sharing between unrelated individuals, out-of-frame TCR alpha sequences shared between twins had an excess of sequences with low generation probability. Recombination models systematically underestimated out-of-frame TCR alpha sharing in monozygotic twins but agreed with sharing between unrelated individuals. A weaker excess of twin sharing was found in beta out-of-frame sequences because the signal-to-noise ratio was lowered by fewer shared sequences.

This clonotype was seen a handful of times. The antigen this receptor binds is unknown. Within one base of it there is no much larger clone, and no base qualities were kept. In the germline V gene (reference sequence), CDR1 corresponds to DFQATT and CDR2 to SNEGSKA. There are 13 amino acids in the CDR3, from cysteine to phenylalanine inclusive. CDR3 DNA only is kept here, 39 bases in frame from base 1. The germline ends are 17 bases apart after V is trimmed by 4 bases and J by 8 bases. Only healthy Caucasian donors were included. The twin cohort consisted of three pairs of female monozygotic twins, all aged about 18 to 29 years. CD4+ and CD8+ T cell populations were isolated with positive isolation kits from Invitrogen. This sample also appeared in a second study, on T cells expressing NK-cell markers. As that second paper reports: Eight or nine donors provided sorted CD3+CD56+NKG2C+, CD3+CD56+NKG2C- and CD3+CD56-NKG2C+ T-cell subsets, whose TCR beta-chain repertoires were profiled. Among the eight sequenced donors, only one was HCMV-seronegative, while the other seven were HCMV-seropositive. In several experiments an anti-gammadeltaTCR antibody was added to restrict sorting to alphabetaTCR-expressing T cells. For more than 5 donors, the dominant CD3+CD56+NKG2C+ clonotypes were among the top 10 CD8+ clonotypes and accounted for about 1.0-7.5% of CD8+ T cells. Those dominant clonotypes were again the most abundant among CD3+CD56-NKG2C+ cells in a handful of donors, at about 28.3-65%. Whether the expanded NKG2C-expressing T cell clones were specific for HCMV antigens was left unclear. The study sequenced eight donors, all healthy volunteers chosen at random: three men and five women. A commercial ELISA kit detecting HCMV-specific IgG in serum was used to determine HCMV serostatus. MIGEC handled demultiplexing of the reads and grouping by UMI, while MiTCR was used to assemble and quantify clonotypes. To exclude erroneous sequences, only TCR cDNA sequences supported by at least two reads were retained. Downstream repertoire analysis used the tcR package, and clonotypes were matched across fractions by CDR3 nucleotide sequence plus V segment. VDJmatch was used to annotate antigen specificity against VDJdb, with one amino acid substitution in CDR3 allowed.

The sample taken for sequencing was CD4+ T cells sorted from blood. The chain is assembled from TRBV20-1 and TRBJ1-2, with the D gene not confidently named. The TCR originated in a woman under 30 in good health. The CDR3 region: CSATRDTAKGYTF. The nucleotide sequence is TGCAGTGCTACGAGAGATACGGCGAAGGGCTACACCTTC.